This is a list of T cell receptor beta chains from one sample in a study of blood T cell repertoires in COVID-19. Sequenced by immunoSEQ multiplex PCR; TCRdb stores in-frame clones only, minus some. Found here are just over 150,000 clones, 75% to 90% of them singletons; the top ten hold about 2.5%. The sequenced sample consisted of peripheral blood. These TCRs come from a woman aged 65 to 85 with acute or convalescent COVID-19. Each CDR3 is given with its conserved first and last residue. The D gene is left open where the match is weak. Clone size appears in some rows only: once, few, many, or a class for an expanded clone.

clone_size: .
j_call: TRBJ2-7
v_call: TRBV5-6
d_call: TRBD1
cdr3_nt: TGTGCCAGCGGGACAGGGGTGGGGGCCTACGAGCAGTACTTC
cdr3_aa: CASGTGVGAYEQYF

clone_size: .
j_call: TRBJ2-4
v_call: TRBV3-1/TRBV3-2
d_call: TRBD1
cdr3_nt: TGTGCCAGCAGCCCCTGGGACAGCAAAAACATTCAGTACTTC
cdr3_aa: CASSPWDSKNIQYF

clone_size: .
j_call: TRBJ1-2
v_call: TRBV5-4
d_call: TRBD1
cdr3_nt: TGTGCCAGCAGCTTGGGCCTAGTACAGGGGCTCTATGGCTACACCTTC
cdr3_aa: CASSLGLVQGLYGYTF

clone_size: .
j_call: TRBJ2-5
v_call: TRBV30
d_call: TRBD1
cdr3_nt: TGTGCCTGGACTCCACTCCCAGGGGGGACCCAGTACTTC
cdr3_aa: CAWTPLPGGTQYF

clone_size: .
j_call: TRBJ1-6
v_call: TRBV28
d_call: TRBD1
cdr3_nt: TGTGCCAGCAGTTTTTCGCGCAGGGGGAGCTCCTATAATTCACCCCTCCACTTT
cdr3_aa: CASSFSRRGSSYNSPLHF

clone_size: once
j_call: TRBJ1-1
v_call: TRBV7-2
d_call: .
cdr3_nt: TGTGCCAGCAGCTTAGGTTGGGGCCTAGTGAACACTGAAGCTTTCTTT
cdr3_aa: CASSLGWGLVNTEAFF

clone_size: .
j_call: TRBJ2-7
v_call: TRBV12-2
d_call: .
cdr3_nt: TGTGCAAGTCGCTTCCAGTCTGAGCAGTACTTC
cdr3_aa: CASRFQSEQYF

clone_size: .
j_call: TRBJ2-1
v_call: TRBV11-2
d_call: .
cdr3_nt: TGTGCCAGCAGCTTAACCAGCGGCCCCGGTAATGAGCAGTTCTTC
cdr3_aa: CASSLTSGPGNEQFF

clone_size: .
j_call: TRBJ1-2
v_call: TRBV30
d_call: .
cdr3_nt: TGTGCCTGGAAATCGAGCAGGGAAGGCTACACCTTC
cdr3_aa: CAWKSSREGYTF

clone_size: .
j_call: TRBJ2-3
v_call: TRBV7-9
d_call: TRBD2
cdr3_nt: TGTGCCAGCAGCTTACTAGCGGGGACCAGCACAGATACGCAGTATTTT
cdr3_aa: CASSLLAGTSTDTQYF

clone_size: .
j_call: TRBJ1-1
v_call: TRBV7-9
d_call: .
cdr3_nt: TGTGCCAGCAGCTTAGGCTCCACCAGGGTTGAAGCTTTCTTT
cdr3_aa: CASSLGSTRVEAFF

clone_size: .
j_call: TRBJ2-7
v_call: TRBV5-1
d_call: TRBD2
cdr3_nt: TGCGCCAGCAGCCCTCAAAGCGGGGGGGCCTACGAGCAGTACTTC
cdr3_aa: CASSPQSGGAYEQYF

clone_size: .
j_call: TRBJ2-3
v_call: TRBV19
d_call: .
cdr3_nt: TGTGCCAGCGGAGTCGTTACGCAGTATTTT
cdr3_aa: CASGVVTQYF

clone_size: few
j_call: TRBJ1-2
v_call: TRBV5-6
d_call: TRBD1
cdr3_nt: TGTGCCAGCAGCACGCCAACGACAGGGGAGGGAGACTATGGCTACACCTTC
cdr3_aa: CASSTPTTGEGDYGYTF

clone_size: once
j_call: TRBJ2-5
v_call: TRBV2
d_call: TRBD1
cdr3_nt: TGTGCCAGCAGTGCAATGTACGGGACAGGTCAAGAGACCCAGTACTTC
cdr3_aa: CASSAMYGTGQETQYF

clone_size: .
j_call: TRBJ1-3
v_call: TRBV10-3
d_call: .
cdr3_nt: TGTGCCATCAAGAAAGGGGGCTCTGGAAACACCATATATTTT
cdr3_aa: CAIKKGGSGNTIYF

clone_size: once
j_call: TRBJ1-2
v_call: TRBV19
d_call: TRBD1
cdr3_nt: TGTGCCAGTAGTTCACGAGAACAGGGGATCTATGGCTACACCTTC
cdr3_aa: CASSSREQGIYGYTF

clone_size: .
j_call: TRBJ2-1
v_call: TRBV30
d_call: .
cdr3_nt: TGTGCCTGGAGTTGGGGGGGCTTAAGTAATGAGCAGTTCTTC
cdr3_aa: CAWSWGGLSNEQFF